A single sample is the source of the 14 T cell receptor beta chains below, sequenced in a study of cytomegalovirus exposure and HLA in healthy donors. Vbeta (60) and Jbeta (13) primers were used in the PCR. Some clones are missing from TCRdb's copy, which holds only in-frame ones; the method was immunoSEQ multiplex PCR. The sample consists of under 200,000 clones, around 84% of them appearing once. Sample: PBMCs. The receptor source for this set is a man aged 18 to 29 in good health and CMV-seronegative.

This chain joins TRBV27 and TRBJ1-2; D perhaps matches TRBD1 (5 bases). Germline loops: CDR1 MNHEY, CDR2 SMNVEV (reference sequence). The CDR3 runs to 15 residues. V lost 3 bases and J lost 1, with 12 bases in between. CDR3: CASSLTANLNYGYTF. In DNA, the CDR3 is TGTGCCAGCAGTTTGACAGCGAATCTTAACTATGGCTACACCTTC.

This clone was detected only once. The chain combines TRBV5-1 with TRBJ2-7, with TRBD2 matching 10 bases. CDR1 and CDR2 (germline): SGHRS, YFSETQ. After removal of 0 bases from V and 3 bases from J, the junction contained 3 bases not matched to a gene. The CDR3 is 15 residues long. CDR3 sequence: CASSLALAGHYEQYF. DNA for the CDR3: TGCGCCAGCAGCTTGGCACTAGCGGGGCACTACGAGCAGTACTTC. The entire variable domain, with the rest obtained from reference TRBV5-1 and TRBJ2-7, is as follows: KAGVTQTPRYLIKTRGQQVTLSCSPISGHRSVSWYQQTPGQGLQFLFEYFSETQRNKGNFPGRFSGRQFSNSRSEMNVSTLELGDSALYLCASSLALAGHYEQYFGPGTRLTVT.

This clone was detected a few times. The gene calls are TRBV28 and TRBJ1-4, with D perhaps matching TRBD1 (6 bases). Trimming cost V 5 bases and J 5 bases, with 15 bases left between them. Germline V CDR1 and CDR2: MDHEN, SYDVKM. The CDR3 runs to 15 residues. CDR3 coding DNA: TGTGCCAGCAGTCCGTTACAGGGCATAAATGAAAAACTGTTTTTT. Its translation is CASSPLQGINEKLFF.

The CDR3 sequence: CASSLENSYGYTF. In DNA, the CDR3 is TGTGCCAGCAGCTTAGAGAACAGCTATGGCTACACCTTC. J is TRBJ1-2 and V is TRBV7-2; D unclear. The germline gives CDR1 SGHTA, CDR2 FQGNSA. The CDR3 covers 13 residues. Trimming took 1 base from V and 4 from J, leaving 7 bases between them.

The V and J genes are TRBV6-1 and TRBJ1-5; a weak D match, TRBD1 (6 bases). Per germline, CDR1 MNHNS and CDR2 SASEGT. Trimming removed 1 base at V and 4 bases at J, with 17 bases between. The CDR3 extends over 17 amino acids. CDR3 in amino acids: CASSEGVGRGYNQPQHF. The CDR3 region has the DNA TGTGCCAGCAGTGAAGGGGTGGGCAGGGGTTATAATCAGCCCCAGCATTTT.

This clone showed up just once. V is TRBV9 and J is TRBJ1-2; no firm D call. Trimming stripped 0 bases from V and 2 bases from J, with 5 bases between. Germline V gene data show CDR1 as SGDLS and CDR2 as YYNGEE. This CDR3 spans 13 amino acids. The CDR3 sequence is CASSVGENYGYTF. CDR3 sequence (DNA): TGTGCCAGCAGCGTAGGAGAGAACTATGGCTACACCTTC.

The chain joins TRBV12-5 to TRBJ1-5; the D gene is possibly TRBD1 (6 bases). Germline lookup yields CDR1 LGHNT and CDR2 FRNRAP. V lost 0 bases to trimming and J lost 1 base, with 16 bases between them. The CDR3 length is 18 residues. The CDR3 DNA is TGTGCTAGTGGTTTGGTACTTTGGGGGGGGGCGAGCAATCAGCCCCAGCATTTT. Residues: CASGLVLWGGASNQPQHF.

The chain links TRBV5-1 to TRBJ1-2; D is perhaps TRBD1 (6 bases). V was clipped by 4 bases and J by 7 bases, with 8 bases between them. From germline, CDR1 is SGHRS and CDR2 YFSETQ. The CDR3 is made up of 11 amino acids. DNA for the CDR3: TGCGCCAGCAGCCTGGACAGTGGCTACACCTTC. It is translated as CASSLDSGYTF.

This clone was seen only once. This rearrangement joins TRBV25-1 to TRBJ1-2; 8 nucleotides line up with TRBD1. The CDR3 length is 14 residues. The germline CDR1 and CDR2 sequences are MGHDK and SYGVNS. V lost 1 base, J lost 4 bases, and 2 bases stayed unmatched. The DNA of the CDR3 is TGTGCCAGCAGTGAATCGGACAGGGCCTATGGCTACACCTTC. Its translation: CASSESDRAYGYTF.

The chain is built from TRBV12-5 and TRBJ1-5, with D perhaps TRBD1 (5 bases). CDR3 length equals 16 residues. The germline V gene has CDR1 LGHNT and CDR2 FRNRAP. V lost 7 bases and J 1 base, leaving 17 bases between the germline ends. This chain's CDR3 is CASALPRGTSNQPQHF. The CDR3 DNA reads as TGTGCTAGTGCCCTACCCCGGGGGACGAGCAATCAGCCCCAGCATTTT. Together with reference TRBV12-5 and TRBJ1-5, the CDR3 gives the full variable domain: DARVTQTPRHKVTEMGQEVTMRCQPILGHNTVFWYRQTMMQGLELLAYFRNRAPLDDSGMPKDRFSAEMPDATLATLKIQPSEPRDSAVYFCASALPRGTSNQPQHFGDGTRLSIL.

This chain links TRBV5-1 with TRBJ2-5; 10 nucleotides agree with TRBD2. Germline V gene lookup returns CDR1 SGHRS and CDR2 YFSETQ. The CDR3 sequence is 17 residues long. The trim removed 4 bases at V and 5 bases at J, leaving 14 bases unmatched. The CDR3 sequence is CASSPPGGAGGPETQYF. The CDR3 DNA is TGCGCCAGCAGCCCCCCCGGGGGAGCGGGGGGGCCGGAGACCCAGTACTTC.

This clone was observed a single time. The chain combines TRBV7-9 with TRBJ1-1; 12 bases are shared with TRBD1. The CDR3 runs to 17 residues. The trim removed 7 bases at V and 4 bases at J, leaving 13 bases unmatched. Germline loops: CDR1 SEHNR, CDR2 FQNEAQ (reference sequence). In DNA form, the CDR3 reads TGTGCCAGCACTGCCCCCGGGACAGGGGGCTCGAGCACTGAAGCTTTCTTT. Its translation: CASTAPGTGGSSTEAFF.

Only a few counts were recorded for this clone. The chain is built from TRBV5-1 and TRBJ1-1; TRBD1 matches 11 bases. Germline lookup yields CDR1 SGHRS and CDR2 YFSETQ. The CDR3 totals 16 residues. V trimming: 0 bases; J trimming: 5 bases; junction bases outside the gene matches: 6. CDR3 amino acids: CASSLAQGQGATEAFF. CDR3 sequence (DNA): TGCGCCAGCAGCTTGGCCCAAGGACAGGGGGCGACTGAAGCTTTCTTT. The whole variable domain, remainder taken from reference TRBV5-1 and TRBJ1-1, is KAGVTQTPRYLIKTRGQQVTLSCSPISGHRSVSWYQQTPGQGLQFLFEYFSETQRNKGNFPGRFSGRQFSNSRSEMNVSTLELGDSALYLCASSLAQGQGATEAFFGQGTRLTVV.

The chain links TRBV11-2 to TRBJ1-1, with TRBD1 matching 8 bases. V gave up 4 bases and J gave up 6 bases; unmatched junction bases: 10. The CDR3 extends over 15 amino acids. Germline loops: CDR1 SGHAT, CDR2 FQNNGV. For the CDR3, the DNA is TGTGCCAGCAGCTCCCCGGACAGGGTCCCCCCTGAAGCTTTCTTT. Its translation: CASSSPDRVPPEAFF.